This TCR beta chain was observed in a study of shared clonotypes between healthy human individuals. The healthy adult donors were HIV-negative and reported no recent acute infections or vaccinations. After removal of 4 bases from V and 7 bases from J, the junction contained 10 bases not matched to a gene. Germline assignment: CDR1 SGHRS and CDR2 YFSETQ. The CDR3 has 15 amino acids. In its sample, this clone was seen a few times. Authors' methods: Filtering of immunoSEQ junctional sequences could not match full-length read filtering. This table comes from immunoSEQ multiplex PCR, and its TCRdb copy is limited to in-frame clones, with some not included. V, J and clone size are taken as reported in that table, and D and trimming were inferred from the DNA itself. The sample has about 530,000 clones, over 60% seen once; the top ten hold around 12%.

The source of this sequence is a woman in her thirties or forties in good health. Some clones in this sample may be carry-over from other donors' samples. The sample consisted of PBMCs. V is TRBV5-1 and J is TRBJ2-1; 8 nucleotides line up with TRBD2. The CDR3 is CASSPSGSLLNEQFF. As DNA, the CDR3 is TGCGCCAGCAGCCCCAGCGGGAGCCTATTAAATGAGCAGTTCTTC. The variable domain in full, completed from reference TRBV5-1 and TRBJ2-1, reads KAGVTQTPRYLIKTRGQQVTLSCSPISGHRSVSWYQQTPGQGLQFLFEYFSETQRNKGNFPGRFSGRQFSNSRSEMNVSTLELGDSALYLCASSPSGSLLNEQFFGPGTRLTVL.